This T cell receptor (beta chain) came from a study of cytomegalovirus exposure and HLA in healthy donors. Study-wide findings and caveats: It is likely that the observed cluster of highly shared sequence variants was a sequencing artifact.

This clone has just a few counts. Its antigen is unknown. Nominally healthy donors were sampled, though unrecorded immune exposures were likely. Vbeta (60) and Jbeta (13) primers were used in the PCR. Assay used: immunoSEQ multiplex PCR; TCRdb lists only in-frame clones, some missing. The sample gives some 130,000 clones, approximately 80% of which show up once; 2.5% to 3% is in the top ten. Specimen: PBMCs. This TCR was recovered from a man younger than 40 in good health and CMV-seronegative.

CDR3 protein: CASRQDRGNTGELFF. The DNA for the CDR3 is TGTGCCAGCAGACAGGACAGGGGTAACACCGGGGAGCTGTTTTTT. The chain is built from TRBV5-6 and TRBJ2-2, with 9 bases lining up with TRBD1. The CDR3 sequence is 15 residues long. The germline V gene has CDR1 SGHDT and CDR2 YYEEEE. V dropped 5 bases and J dropped 2; count of bases not matched to a gene: 4.